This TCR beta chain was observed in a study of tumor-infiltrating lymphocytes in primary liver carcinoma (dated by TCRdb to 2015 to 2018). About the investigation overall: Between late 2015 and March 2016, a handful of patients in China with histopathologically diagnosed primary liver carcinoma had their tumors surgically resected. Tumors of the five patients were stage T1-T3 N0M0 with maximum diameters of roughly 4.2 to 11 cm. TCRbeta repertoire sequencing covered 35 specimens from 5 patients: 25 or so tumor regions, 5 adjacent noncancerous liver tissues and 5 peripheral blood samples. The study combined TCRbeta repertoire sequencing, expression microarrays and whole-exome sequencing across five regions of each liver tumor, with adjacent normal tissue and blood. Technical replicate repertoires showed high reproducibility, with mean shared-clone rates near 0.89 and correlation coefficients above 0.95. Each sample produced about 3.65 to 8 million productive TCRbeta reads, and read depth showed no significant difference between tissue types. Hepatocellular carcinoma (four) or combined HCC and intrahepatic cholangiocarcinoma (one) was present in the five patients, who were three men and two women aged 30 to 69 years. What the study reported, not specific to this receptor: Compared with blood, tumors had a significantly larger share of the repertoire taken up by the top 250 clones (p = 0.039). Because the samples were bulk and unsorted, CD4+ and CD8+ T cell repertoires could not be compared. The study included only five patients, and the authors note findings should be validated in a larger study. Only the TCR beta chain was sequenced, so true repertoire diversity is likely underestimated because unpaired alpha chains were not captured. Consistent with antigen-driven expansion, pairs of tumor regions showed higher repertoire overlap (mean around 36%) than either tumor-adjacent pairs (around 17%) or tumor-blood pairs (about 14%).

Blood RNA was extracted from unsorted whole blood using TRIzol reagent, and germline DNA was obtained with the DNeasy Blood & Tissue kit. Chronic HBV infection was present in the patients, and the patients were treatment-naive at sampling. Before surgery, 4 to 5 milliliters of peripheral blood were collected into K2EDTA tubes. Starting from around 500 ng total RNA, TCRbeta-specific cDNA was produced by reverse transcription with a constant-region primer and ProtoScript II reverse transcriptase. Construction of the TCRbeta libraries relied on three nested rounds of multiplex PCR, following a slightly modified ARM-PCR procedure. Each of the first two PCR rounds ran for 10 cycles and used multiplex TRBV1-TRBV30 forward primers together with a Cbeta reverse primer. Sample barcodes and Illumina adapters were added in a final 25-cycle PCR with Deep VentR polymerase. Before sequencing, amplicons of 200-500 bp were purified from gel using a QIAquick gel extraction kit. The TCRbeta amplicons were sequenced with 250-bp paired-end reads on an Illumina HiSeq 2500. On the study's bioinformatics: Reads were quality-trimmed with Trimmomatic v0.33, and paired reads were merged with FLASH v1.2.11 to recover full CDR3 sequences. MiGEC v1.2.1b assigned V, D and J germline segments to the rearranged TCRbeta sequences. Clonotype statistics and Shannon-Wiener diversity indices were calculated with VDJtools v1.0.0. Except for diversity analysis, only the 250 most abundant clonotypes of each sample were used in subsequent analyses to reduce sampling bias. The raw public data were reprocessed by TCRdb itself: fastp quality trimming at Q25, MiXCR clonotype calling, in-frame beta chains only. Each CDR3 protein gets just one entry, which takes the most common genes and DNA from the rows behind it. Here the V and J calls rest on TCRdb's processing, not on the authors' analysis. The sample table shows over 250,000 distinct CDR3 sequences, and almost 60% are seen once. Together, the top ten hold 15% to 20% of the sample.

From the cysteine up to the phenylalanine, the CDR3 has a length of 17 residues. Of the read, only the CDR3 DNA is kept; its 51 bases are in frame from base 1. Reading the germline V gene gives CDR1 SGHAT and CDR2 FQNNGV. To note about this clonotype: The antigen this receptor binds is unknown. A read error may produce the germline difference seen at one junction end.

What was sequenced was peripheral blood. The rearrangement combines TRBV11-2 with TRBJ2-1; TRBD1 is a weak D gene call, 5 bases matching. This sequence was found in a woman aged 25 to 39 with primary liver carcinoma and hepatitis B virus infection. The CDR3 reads CASSLDPYGALDNEQSF. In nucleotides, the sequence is TGTGCCAGCAGCTTAGATCCGTATGGGGCTCTCGACAATGAGCAGTCCTTC.